This paragraph reports one TCR beta chain. Its antigen remains undetermined. One junction end disagrees with the germline gene, perhaps due to a read error. The data were taken from a study of cytomegalovirus exposure and HLA in healthy donors (dated by TCRdb to 2015 to 2018). A note on the overall study: An earlier analysis of 587 of the donors reported under 300 Gb of sequence data and 100 million to 120 million unique TCR beta sequences obtained from roughly 170 million T cells. Around 320 gigabases of sequencing data and 70 million to 85 million unique TCR sequences were included in an early release covering roughly 700 HLA-typed donors. Of the roughly 390 genotyped donors, 81% fell in the genetic ancestry cluster associated with self-reported Caucasian donors. The study aimed to test whether cataloging public T cell receptors could reveal signatures of past pathogen exposure. Using immunosequencing, the study profiled T cell repertoires from roughly 650 subjects and related those repertoires to cytomegalovirus serostatus. A separate validation cohort of 100 to 150 different subjects was used in addition to the approximately 700-subject first cohort. To predict cytomegalovirus infection status, the study combined high-throughput TCR immunosequencing, statistical association of individual TCRs with disease status, and machine learning. A later analysis re-examined previously published TCR beta repertoires from several hundred donors and added high-resolution HLA genotyping to investigate patterns of TCR occurrence. Rather than using new phenotypic data, the later analysis identified candidate immune exposures from TCR beta sequences and from how often those sequences occurred across donors. In an earlier analysis of 500 to 650 of the donors, high-throughput TCR beta sequencing was used to judge whether each TCR beta V gene segment behaved as functional or pseudogenic. Alongside the repertoire data, information on donor age, sex, ethnicity and CMV serostatus was compiled. Genome-wide SNP genotypes for about 65% of the 666 donors were used in a later genetic analysis, which treated that subset as a discovery cohort. All discovery cohort repertoires had been generated on a single sequencing platform. HLA typing included class I and class II loci at four-digit resolution. The number of donors typed differed by locus, with 629-630 for A, B, C, DRB1 and DQB1, 522 for DQA1, nearly 610 for DPA1, and roughly 450 for DPB1. Because of strong linkage in the cohort, roughly five DR-DQ haplotypes were treated as single units for association and clustering. On average, about 240,000 unique TCR beta nucleotide sequences were sequenced per donor among several hundred genotyped donors of the cohort, with 15% to 20% of those sequences being non-productive.

Results and caveats for the whole study, not just this receptor: A cluster of highly shared sequence variants was judged likely to represent a technical artifact of the sequencing pipeline. Presence/absence analyses assumed roughly uniform sequencing depth across donors, an assumption that may not hold. In a later genetic analysis, fewer N-insertions in productive TCRs were reported among donors in an Asian-associated ancestry cluster than the roughly 640-donor mean. In a later analysis, several top co-occurrence clusters were reported to appear linked to parvovirus B19, influenza, CMV and Epstein-Barr virus. Most TCR sequences were observed very rarely across donors, whereas some public TCRs were present in many individuals. The earlier analysis of some 540 of the donors excluded around 17 rarely observed V segments, including chromosome 9 orphons, because counts were too low. An association between a missense DCLRE1C variant and V-gene and J-gene trimming of TCR beta chains was found in a later genetic analysis and replicated in an independent cohort. In an earlier analysis of 587 of the donors, most TCR beta V segments appeared in productive rearrangements about 87% or about 30% of the time, broadly matching IMGT annotations. A few of the identified cytomegalovirus-associated TCR beta chains were confirmed in vitro to be specific for cytomegalovirus antigens. Most CMV-associated TCR beta chains appeared to be HLA-restricted in a later analysis, and the HLA associations seemed to be driven largely by CMV exposure. A later analysis associated 15,000 to 20,000 TCR beta sequences with specific HLA alleles at a false discovery rate of 0.05. HLA typing was unavailable for some donors at each locus, so association tests used only the typed subset. A total of 150 or so TCR beta chains were listed by the study as associated with cytomegalovirus. CMV serostatus was the only immune exposure information available for the cohort. Strong co-occurrence of HLA alleles, especially DR and DQ, made assigning TCR associations to individual alleles difficult. This cohort had only TCR beta chains sequenced, and the lack of alpha or paired-chain data limited which features could be detected. In a later analysis, HLA-associated TCR beta chains showed more clonal expansion and lower generation probabilities than non-associated chains that were equally common. The classifier was reported to diagnose cytomegalovirus status with high specificity and sensitivity in both the original and validation cohorts. Linkage disequilibrium might explain the correlated functional status among segregating V segments, but an unknown experimental factor could not be excluded. In a later analysis, TCR association rates were found to vary across HLA loci, with the most associated TCRs seen for DRB1 alleles and the fewest for HLA-C alleles. The authors suggested that the approach could potentially be extended to other disease states and immunological phenotypes. A further reported finding was that TCR beta sequences accurately predicted the HLA-A and HLA-B alleles for most subjects in the first cohort. Because the 87-base-pair reads could not distinguish some IMGT-functional V segments, including TRBV6-2 and TRBV6-3, those segments were excluded.

Looking up the germline V gene yields CDR1 SGHRS and CDR2 YFSETQ. The CDR3 has 13 amino acids, counting the end cysteine and phenylalanine. The sequence is cut down to CDR3 DNA, 39 bases in frame from base 1. In total, 630 or so healthy bone marrow donors made up the cohort. At the time of sampling, every cohort member was nominally healthy, though immune exposures that went unrecorded were likely present. The donor tested CMV seronegative, placing the donor among the 350 or so seronegative members of the cohort. Each donor provided a peripheral blood sample, and peripheral blood mononuclear cells were used for TCR beta sequencing. The Qiagen DNeasy Blood Extraction Kit was used to extract genomic DNA from the blood cell samples. The library was obtained by the immunoSEQ multiplex PCR assay. For the multiplex PCR, a mixture combining 60 forward primers for TCR Vbeta segments and 13 reverse primers for TCR Jbeta segments was used. Amplification of the CDR3 region of rearranged TCR beta genes was performed with a multiplex PCR assay on genomic DNA. The Illumina HiSeq System was used to sequence the amplified TCR beta libraries as 87-base-pair reads. On the study's bioinformatics: In a later analysis, 70 million to 95 million unique TCR beta chains were counted across the approximately 640 repertoires, and roughly 11 million of these chains were shared by at least two donors. Raw reads were error-corrected and collapsed into unique sequences with a nearest-neighbor algorithm that merged closely related sequences to remove PCR and sequencing errors. V, D and J gene segments were assigned by aligning CDR3 sequences to IMGT reference sequences. Each retained sequence needed at least a six-nucleotide match to both a V gene segment and a J gene segment. A rearrangement counted as productive if the CDR3 had no stop codons and remained in frame with V and J, and every other rearrangement counted as non-productive. Following IMGT convention, CDR3 was defined as the stretch from the second conserved V-encoded cysteine up to the conserved J-encoded phenylalanine. The earlier analysis of about 500 of the donors excluded sequences that lacked an unambiguous match to a single V gene segment. In an earlier analysis of several hundred of the donors, V segments were called functional above 56.7% productive rearrangements and were called segregating when the between-donor standard deviation exceeded 5%. A statistical classification framework was built to diagnose cytomegalovirus status from the catalog of TCR beta chain sequences. A later analysis assigned V and J genes by comparing TCR nucleotide sequences with IMGT/GENE-DB human TR gene sequences. Using the TCRdist pipeline, a later analysis assigned CDR3 sequences along with most-parsimonious VDJ recombination scenarios. In a later analysis, each TCR beta chain was defined by its CDR3 amino acid sequence together with its V-gene family, and reads lacking a unique V-gene family were excluded. To address suspected cross-contamination and a sequencing artifact, a later analysis removed 592 highly shared, low-generation-probability nucleotide sequences. In a later analysis, a clonal expansion index for each public chain was calculated from normalized within-repertoire ranks of inferred template counts. A later analysis computed generation probabilities with a VDJ recombination model fitted to out-of-frame rearrangements, and checked the results against IGoR. Hypergeometric tests were used in a later analysis to score TCR-TCR, TCR-HLA and TCR-CMV co-occurrence, with a repertoire-size bias correction applied to the TCR pairs. To estimate false discovery rates, a later analysis permuted the HLA or CMV assignments 20 times. In a later analysis, co-occurring TCRs were grouped with DBSCAN, and TCRdist sequence similarity was added when clustering was performed within HLA-allele-positive subsets. Repertoires with fewer than 30,000 or more than 120,000 public chains, plus five repertoires with anomalous nucleotide sharing, were excluded from co-occurrence clustering. TCRdb took this table from immuneACCESS and kept in-frame rearrangements with V and J called. Such tables lack part of the clones; where checked against another copy, unresolved V genes explain under half of the gap, and the rest is unexplained. From that table come the V and J calls and clone size; the DNA was used to work out D and trimming. The sample table holds 120,000 or so clones, of which 80% were seen once. Just over 2.5% of the sample is in the top ten clones.

Recombination connected TRBV5-1 to TRBJ1-5; no D gene is confidently identified. The clonotype was recovered from a man in his thirties or forties in good health and CMV-seronegative. The sample consisted of PBMCs. The CDR3 in this case is CASSLWGDQPQNF. The DNA sequence reads TGCGCCAGCAGCTTGTGGGGAGATCAGCCCCAGAATTTT.